These 12 T cell receptor beta chains originate from one sample sequenced in a study of cytomegalovirus exposure and HLA in healthy donors. The study ran its PCR with 60 Vbeta and 13 Jbeta primers. Libraries were prepared by immunoSEQ multiplex PCR; TCRdb keeps only in-frame clonotypes and omits some of them. The sample lists hundreds of thousands of clones, over 65% occurring once. Source material: PBMCs. The receptor source for this set is a woman aged 55-69 years in good health and CMV-seropositive.

V usage is TRBV5-6 and J usage is TRBJ2-7; 7 bases line up with TRBD2. Germline values: CDR1 SGHDT, CDR2 YYEEEE. J was trimmed by 1 base and V by 5 bases; bases with no gene match: 9. The CDR3 covers 15 residues. The CDR3 here is CASSKRPAGSYEQYF. As DNA, the CDR3 is TGTGCCAGCAGTAAGAGGCCAGCGGGATCCTACGAGCAGTACTTC.

The chain couples TRBV6-1 to TRBJ2-2; 9 bases fit TRBD2. Germline CDR1 and CDR2: MNHNS and SASEGT. The CDR3 length is 15 residues. V was clipped by 8 bases and J by 3 bases; unmatched bases: 7. This CDR3 is CASGSGSADTGELFF. CDR3 bases: TGTGCCAGCGGTAGCGGGAGCGCGGACACCGGGGAGCTGTTTTTT.

This sequence joins TRBV2 and TRBJ1-1; D gene unclear. The germline CDR1 and CDR2 sequences are SNHLY and FYNNEI. The CDR3 consists of 12 residues. V was shortened by 2 bases and J by 2 bases, with 3 bases between the two germline ends. The CDR3 sequence: CASSERNTEAFF. The DNA for the CDR3 is TGTGCCAGCAGTGAACGTAACACTGAAGCTTTCTTT.

The V call is TRBV5-1, the J call TRBJ2-5, with 7 bases fitting TRBD1. The junction had 5 bases not matched to a gene; V was cut back by 4 bases and J by 2 bases. Germline assignment: CDR1 SGHRS and CDR2 YFSETQ. CDR3 length: 14 amino acids. The CDR3 DNA follows: TGCGCCAGCAGCCCTGGGACAGATCAAGAGACCCAGTACTTC. It specifies CASSPGTDQETQYF.

V gene TRBV10-3 combines with J gene TRBJ1-4; the D is unclear. The germline V gene encodes CDR1 ENHRY and CDR2 SYGVKD. This CDR3 has 15 amino acids. V was trimmed by 0 bases and J by 4 bases, leaving 9 bases between them. CDR3 in DNA: TGTGCCATCAGTGAGTCCTCAGGTGGTAATGAAAAACTGTTTTTT. This gives the protein CAISESSGGNEKLFF.

The chain employs TRBV11-1 and TRBJ2-7; 8 nucleotides agree with TRBD2. The CDR3 is made up of 14 amino acids. Per the germline V gene, CDR1 is SGHAT and CDR2 is FQDESV (reference sequence). V shed 1 base and J 5 bases; nucleotides not matched to a gene: 4. The CDR3 is CASSLDGTRNEQYF. The CDR3 DNA reads TGTGCCAGCAGCTTAGATGGGACTAGAAACGAGCAGTACTTC.

The chain is built from TRBV5-1 and TRBJ2-1, with a weak D call TRBD2 (6 bases). Germline loops: CDR1 SGHRS, CDR2 YFSETQ. Deletions cut 0 bases from V and 2 bases from J, with 12 bases between. The CDR3 runs 16 residues. The DNA for the CDR3 is TGCGCCAGCAGCTTGGAAGGGACTCTCGCCTACAATGAGCAGTTCTTC. Protein product: CASSLEGTLAYNEQFF.

This sequence joins TRBV2 and TRBJ2-1; TRBD2 agrees at 14 bases. The V segment lost 4 bases and the J segment 15 bases; nucleotides outside the gene matches: 8. The CDR3 length is 14 residues. Per germline, CDR1 SNHLY and CDR2 FYNNEI. CDR3 DNA: TGTGCCAGCAGTGGACTAGCGGGAGGGTATTGGGTGTTCTTC. Its translation is CASSGLAGGYWVFF.

The genes are TRBV6-5 and TRBJ2-1, with a weak D call TRBD1 (5 bases). Germline CDR1 MNHEY, CDR2 SVGAGI. The CDR3 has 13 residues. V was pared by 6 bases and J by 10 bases, with 16 bases between. This CDR3 is CASSPRLDSEQFF. The CDR3 nucleotides read TGTGCCAGCAGCCCGCGACTCGACAGCGAGCAGTTCTTC.

This rearrangement joins TRBV28 to TRBJ1-2, with 9 bases lining up with TRBD1. After removal of 6 bases from V and 7 bases from J, the junction contained 9 bases not matched to a gene. Germline CDR1 reads MDHEN; CDR2 reads SYDVKM. This CDR3 is 14 amino acids long. The CDR3 here is CASSQYGTGSGYTF. The CDR3 nucleotides are TGTGCCAGCAGCCAATACGGGACAGGGAGTGGCTACACCTTC.

The gene calls are TRBV5-1 and TRBJ2-1; D is unresolved. The ends were cut back, 0 bases at V and 8 bases at J, with 12 bases in the middle. CDR3 length equals 14 residues. The V gene's germline CDR1 is SGHRS and CDR2 YFSETQ. CDR3 loop: CASSLDPSRHEQFF. The CDR3 coding sequence is TGCGCCAGCAGCTTGGACCCTTCGAGGCATGAGCAGTTCTTC.

The V and J genes are TRBV28 and TRBJ1-2; D call uncertain. CDR3 length: 14 amino acids. V was pared by 2 bases and J by 4 bases, with 11 bases between. CDR1 and CDR2 from the germline V gene are MDHEN and SYDVKM. CDR3 DNA: TGTGCCAGCAGTTTAACCCTGGCCCCCTATGGCTACACCTTC. Translation: CASSLTLAPYGYTF.